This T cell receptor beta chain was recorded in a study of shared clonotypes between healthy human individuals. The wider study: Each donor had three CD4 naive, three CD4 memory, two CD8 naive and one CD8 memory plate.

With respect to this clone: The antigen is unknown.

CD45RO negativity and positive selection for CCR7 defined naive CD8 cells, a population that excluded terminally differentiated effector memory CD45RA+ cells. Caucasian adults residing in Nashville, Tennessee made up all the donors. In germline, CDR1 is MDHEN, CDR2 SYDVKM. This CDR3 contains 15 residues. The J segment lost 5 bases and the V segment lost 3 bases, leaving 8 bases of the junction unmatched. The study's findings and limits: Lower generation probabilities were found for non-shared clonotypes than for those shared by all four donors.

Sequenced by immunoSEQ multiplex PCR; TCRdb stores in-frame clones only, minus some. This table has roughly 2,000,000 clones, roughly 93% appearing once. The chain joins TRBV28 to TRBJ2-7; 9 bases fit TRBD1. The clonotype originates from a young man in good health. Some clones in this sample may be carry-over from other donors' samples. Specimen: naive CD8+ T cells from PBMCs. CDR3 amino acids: CASSFMGTGLHEQYF. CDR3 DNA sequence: TGTGCCAGCAGTTTCATGGGGACAGGGCTCCACGAGCAGTACTTC.